These T cell receptor beta chains were read from a single sample in a study of tumor and adjacent non-tumor tissue in lung cancer. MiXCR, applied by TCRdb to the multiplex PCR reads, yields one record per CDR3 protein. Of 98,000 or so distinct CDR3 sequences in the sample, 80% were seen once. The sequenced sample consisted of distant non-tumor lung tissue. These receptors were taken from a man in his sixties with small cell lung cancer. Each CDR3 is given with its conserved first and last residue. The D gene is left open where the match is weak. The listing skips clone size in some rows; elsewhere it reads once, few, many or a size class.

TRBJ1-5 TRBV29-1 . . TGCAGCGTTGGAGGGACACGGAAGCAGCCCCAGCATTTT CSVGGTRKQPQHF
TRBJ2-1 TRBV6-1 once . TGTGTCGGCAGTGAAGGGTTAATGTACAATGAGCAGTTCTTC CVGSEGLMYNEQFF
TRBJ2-5 TRBV11-2 . . TGTGCCAGGAGCTCGGGACTTGGGAAGACCCAGTACTTC CARSSGLGKTQYF
TRBJ1-4 TRBV6-1 . . TGTACCGGCAGAGGAGGGACGGATGAAAAACTGTTTTTT CTGRGGTDEKLFF
TRBJ2-5 TRBV11-3 once . TGTGCCAGCAGCCCGGGGCCAACGGAAGAGACCCAGTACTTC CASSPGPTEETQYF
TRBJ1-1 TRBV20-1 many . TGCAGTGCTAAATTGGACAGTGGAACTGAAGCTTTCTTT CSAKLDSGTEAFF
TRBJ2-5 TRBV10-3 . TRBD2 TGTGCCGTTAGCATAGCGGGAGAGAAGACCCAGTACTTC CAVSIAGEKTQYF
TRBJ2-2 TRBV12-3/TRBV12-4 . . TGTGCCAGCAATTTACGCCAGGACCCCACCGGGGAGCTGTTTTTT CASNLRQDPTGELFF
TRBJ2-3 TRBV7-8 . . TGTGCCAGCAGCGTTGGGGCCAGTGGGAGCGCAGATACGCAGTATTTT CASSVGASGSADTQYF
TRBJ2-1 TRBV20-1 . TRBD2 TGCAGTGCTAGAGGTAAGCTAGCGGGAGCCATTGAGCAGTTCTTC CSARGKLAGAIEQFF
TRBJ2-2 TRBV10-3 . . TGTGCCATCAGTACAAAGACTAAGTATACCGGGGAGCTGTTCTTT CAISTKTKYTGELFF
TRBJ2-1 TRBV11-1 . TRBD2 TGTGCCAGCGGCTCTGAATCGAGGACTAGCGGGTGTGGCAAGGAGCAGTTCTTC CASGSESRTSGCGKEQFF
TRBJ1-2 TRBV5-6 many . TGTGCCAGCACCACGGACAGAAACTATGGCTACACCTTC CASTTDRNYGYTF
TRBJ2-1 TRBV6-5 once TRBD2 TGTGCCAGCAGTTACTCGATATGGGGACTAGCGGACAATGATCACTTCTTC CASSYSIWGLADNDHFF
TRBJ2-3 TRBV29-1 . . TGCAGCGTAATGAGGAGAGAGCTTAGCACAGATACGCAGTATTTT CSVMRRELSTDTQYF
TRBJ2-1 TRBV12-3/TRBV12-4 . . TGTACCAGCAGCCATACTAGTTCTTACTACAATGGGCAGTTCTTC CTSSHTSSYYNGQFF
TRBJ2-1 TRBV6-5 . TRBD1 TGTGCCAGCGGTTACTGGAGCCAGGGGGTCTTTAATGACCAGTTCTTC CASGYWSQGVFNDQFF
TRBJ2-3 TRBV11-2 . . TGTGCCAGTAACTTAGGGGGGGTAGGCACAAATACGCAGTATTTT CASNLGGVGTNTQYF
TRBJ2-7 TRBV7-9 . . TGTGCCAGCAGTCTGACCGGGAGCGCGAACTACGAGCACTACTTC CASSLTGSANYEHYF
TRBJ1-1 TRBV12-3/TRBV12-4 . . TGTGACAGCAGCTTCGGTCATGGGAAGGGGAACACTGAAGCTTTCTTT CDSSFGHGKGNTEAFF
TRBJ1-1 TRBV24-1 . . TGTGCCACCAGTGACGGGAATACTGAAGCTCTCTTT CATSDGNTEALF
TRBJ2-1 TRBV29-1 . TRBD2 TGTAGCGGAGCCCGGTTGCGGGGGTATTACAGTGAGCAGTTCTTC CSGARLRGYYSEQFF
TRBJ2-7 TRBV25-1 . . TGTGCCAGCGCCCTGGACGGGAACTACGATCAGTACTTC CASALDGNYDQYF
TRBJ2-1 TRBV6-2/TRBV6-3 . . TGTTCCAGGAGTTGCTCCCCTCCACGGGGCCTCTACAATGAGCAGTTCTTC CSRSCSPPRGLYNEQFF
TRBJ2-1 TRBV11-2 . TRBD2 TGTGCCAGCAGCATGGTACTAGCGGGAAGGTCTGGTGAGCAATTCTTC CASSMVLAGRSGEQFF
TRBJ1-1 TRBV20-1 many TRBD1 TGCAGTGCTAGAGATCCGGGACAGGGGAACACTGAAGCTTTCTTT CSARDPGQGNTEAFF
TRBJ1-4 TRBV7-9 . TRBD1 TGTGCCAGCAGCATAGGACAGGGTGGCGAAAAACTGTTTTTT CASSIGQGGEKLFF
TRBJ1-6 TRBV11-3 . . TGTGCCAGCAGCCCTTCCTGGAGAGGACCTTCTGGCTCCTATAATTCACCCCTCCACTTC CASSPSWRGPSGSYNSPLHF